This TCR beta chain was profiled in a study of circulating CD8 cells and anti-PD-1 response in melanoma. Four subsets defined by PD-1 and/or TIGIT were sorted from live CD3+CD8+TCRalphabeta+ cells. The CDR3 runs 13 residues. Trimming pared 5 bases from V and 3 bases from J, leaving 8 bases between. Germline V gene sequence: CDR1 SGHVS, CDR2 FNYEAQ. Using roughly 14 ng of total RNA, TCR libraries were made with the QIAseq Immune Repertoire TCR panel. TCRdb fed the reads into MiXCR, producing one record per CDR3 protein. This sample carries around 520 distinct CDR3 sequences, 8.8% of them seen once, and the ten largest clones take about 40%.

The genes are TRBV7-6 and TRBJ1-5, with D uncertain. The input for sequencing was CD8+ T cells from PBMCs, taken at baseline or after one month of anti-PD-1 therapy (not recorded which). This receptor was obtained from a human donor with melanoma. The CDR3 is CASSPQPNQPQHF. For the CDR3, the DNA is TGTGCCAGCAGCCCCCAACCCAATCAGCCCCAGCATTTT.